The 10 T cell receptor beta chains below come from one sample, sequenced in a study of chemoradiotherapy in HPV16-positive cancers. Measured with immunoSEQ multiplex PCR; TCRdb has only the in-frame clones, and not every one. This sample has approximately 17,000 clones, with roughly 91% found just once. Sequencing was performed on blood, taken from a patient who underwent chemoradiotherapy. All receptors come from a human donor with HPV-associated anogenital cancer.

The J gene is TRBJ2-1, the V gene TRBV6-1; either TRBD1 or TRBD2 may supply D (5 bases each). The CDR3 loop spans 13 amino acids. Germline V gives CDR1 MNHNS, CDR2 SASEGT. V was pared by 4 bases and J by 9 bases, with 13 bases between. DNA for the CDR3: TGTGCCAGCAGTGTGGGACCAAGCGGTGAGCAGTTCTTC. Protein: CASSVGPSGEQFF.

This chain connects TRBV19 to TRBJ1-2, with D maybe TRBD1 (5 bases). The CDR3 loop spans 15 amino acids. Trimming took off 7 bases at V and 2 bases at J, with 17 bases between the two ends. CDR1 and CDR2 (germline): LNHDA, SQIVND (reference sequence). The CDR3: CASTTREGQNYGYTF. The DNA for the CDR3 is TGTGCCAGTACCACGCGGGAGGGGCAGAACTATGGCTACACCTTC.

The V call is TRBV19, the J call TRBJ1-5; tentative D call: TRBD1 (6 bases). Trimming took 4 bases from V and 3 from J, leaving 16 bases between them. Germline values: CDR1 LNHDA, CDR2 SQIVND (reference sequence). The CDR3 totals 16 residues. The CDR3 DNA follows: TGTGCCAGTAGTAAGGGGACACCAGGGAACAATCAGCCCCAGCATTTT. Encoded protein: CASSKGTPGNNQPQHF.

The chain carries TRBV5-1 and TRBJ1-1, with 9 bases matching TRBD1. The germline gives CDR1 SGHRS, CDR2 YFSETQ. This CDR3 is built from 15 residues. The V gene end was trimmed by 4 bases and the J gene end by 5 bases; junction bases not matched to a gene: 9. The CDR3 DNA follows: TGCGCCAGCAGCCGGACGCGGGACAGGGAGACTGAAGCTTTCTTT. Translated, it gives CASSRTRDRETEAFF.

The chain couples TRBV4-1 to TRBJ1-5; the D gene is possibly TRBD1 (5 bases). The germline V gene encodes CDR1 MGHRA and CDR2 YSYEKL. Between the trimmed V and J ends, which lost 0 bases and 10 bases, there was a span of 10 bases. This CDR3 is 13 amino acids long. The CDR3 region is CASSQDQGGPQHF. The CDR3 region has the DNA TGCGCCAGCAGCCAAGATCAGGGCGGTCCCCAGCATTTT.

This rearrangement joins TRBV9 to TRBJ2-5, with 13 bases matching TRBD2. The V gene's germline CDR1 is SGDLS and CDR2 YYNGEE. The J segment lost 3 bases and the V segment lost 1 base, leaving 9 bases of the junction unmatched. This CDR3 is 18 amino acids long. CDR3 in amino acids: CASSVNERLAGGEETQYF. CDR3 sequence (DNA): TGTGCCAGCAGCGTAAACGAAAGACTAGCGGGGGGTGAAGAGACCCAGTACTTC.

The CDR3 DNA follows: TGTGCCAGCAGCCAGAGGGCCAGGGCAGATACGCAGTATTTT. This codes for CASSQRARADTQYF. The rearrangement joins TRBV14 to TRBJ2-3, with D possibly called TRBD1 or TRBD2 (5 bases each). CDR1 is SGHDN, CDR2 FVKESK, per germline. Trimming shortened V by 3 bases and J by 4 bases, and 11 bases separated the two germline ends. The CDR3 loop spans 14 amino acids. The full variable domain, in which reference TRBV14 and TRBJ2-3 provide the parts outside the CDR3, is EAGVTQFPSHSVIEKGQTVTLRCDPISGHDNLYWYRRVMGKEIKFLLHFVKESKQDESGMPNNRFLAERTGGTYSTLKVQPAELEDSGVYFCASSQRARADTQYFGPGTRLTVL.

The rearrangement uses TRBV18 and TRBJ2-2, with no clear D. V was clipped by 2 bases and J by 7 bases, with 8 bases between them. There are 13 residues in the CDR3. The V gene's germline CDR1 is KGHSH and CDR2 LQKENI. The CDR3, as DNA: TGTGCCAGCTCACCAGGATCGGGCGGGGAGCTGTTTTTT. It specifies CASSPGSGGELFF.

The chain recombines TRBV5-4 with TRBJ1-1; tentatively, D is TRBD1 (5 bases). The CDR3 is 16 amino acids. Trimming left V 1 base short and J 0 bases short, with 13 bases between. CDR1 and CDR2 from the germline V gene are SGHNT and YYREEE (reference sequence). The CDR3 DNA sequence: TGTGCCAGCAGCTTGCAGCCAGGGAAAGTGAACACTGAAGCTTTCTTT. Protein sequence: CASSLQPGKVNTEAFF.

The rearrangement uses TRBV10-2 and TRBJ2-1, with D unresolved. Germline values: CDR1 WSHSY, CDR2 SAAADI. The CDR3 has 15 amino acids. Trimming stripped 7 bases from V and 0 bases from J, with 13 bases between. CDR3 in amino acids: CASTVRLSSYNEQFF. The CDR3 DNA reads as TGCGCCAGCACTGTAAGGTTGAGCTCCTACAATGAGCAGTTCTTC.